This paragraph reports one T cell receptor beta chain. The antigen is undetermined. The same CDR3 arises from other DNA sequences in this sample as well. The study ran its PCR with 60 Vbeta and 13 Jbeta primers. Here immunoSEQ multiplex PCR was the method, and the copy in TCRdb shows in-frame clones only, minus some. There are tens of thousands of clones in the sample; 9.5% to 13% occur only once, and about 25% lies in the top ten. This entry belongs to a study of cytomegalovirus exposure and HLA in healthy donors. Germline V CDR1 and CDR2: SGHTA, FQGNSA. The CDR3 is made up of 13 amino acids. J gave up 7 bases and V 2 bases, and 2 bases lay outside the gene matches. Regarding the study as a whole: The authors confirmed in vitro that a few CMV-associated chains were specific for CMV antigens. TCR beta sequences reportedly predicted most subjects' HLA-A and HLA-B alleles accurately. Some TCR beta chains (over 150 of them) were listed as cytomegalovirus-associated.

The clonotype originates from a man aged 60 to 69 in good health and CMV-seropositive. The sequenced sample consisted of PBMCs. The chain carries TRBV7-2 and TRBJ1-5; 7 bases are a match to TRBD1. As DNA, the CDR3 is TGTGCCAGCAGCTTAAGAGGGGGCCAGCCCCAGCATTTT. It is translated as CASSLRGGQPQHF.